This paragraph reports one T cell receptor (beta chain). Its antigen is not identified. PCR involved 60 Vbeta and 13 Jbeta primers. Sequencing was performed with immunoSEQ multiplex PCR; in TCRdb, only in-frame clones are kept and a portion is missing. This sample carries tens of thousands of clones, more than 60% of them seen once, and the ten largest clones take around 3%. The source of the sample is a study of cytomegalovirus exposure and HLA in healthy donors. Per the germline V gene, CDR1 is LNHDA and CDR2 is SQIVND (reference sequence). V lost 3 bases and J lost 6; bases outside the gene matches: 0. CDR3 length: 12 amino acids. Regarding the study as a whole: 164 TCR beta chains were listed as cytomegalovirus-associated.

The TCR sequence derives from a young man in good health and CMV-seronegative. Sequencing was done on a sample of PBMCs. This chain joins TRBV19 and TRBJ2-3; TRBD2 agrees at 7 bases. CDR3 sequence: CASSISGDTQYF. The CDR3 region has the DNA TGTGCCAGTAGTATTAGCGGGGATACGCAGTATTTT.